This is a list of T cell receptor beta chains from one sample in a study of T-cell memory formation after mild COVID-19. One entry per CDR3 protein, called by TCRdb with MiXCR from the 5' RACE reads. Of around 370,000 distinct CDR3 sequences in the sample, 21% were seen once. The sequenced material came from PBMCs or a T cell subset sorted from them (not recorded which). The source of these receptors is an adult woman who had mild COVID-19 (a few samples of this study predate the infection). Cell type and time point are not known. CDR3s include the opening cysteine and the closing phenylalanine or tryptophan. The order of the fields is V gene, clone size, D gene, J gene, CDR3 DNA, CDR3 protein. D genes are given only for firm matches. Where a row states a size, it is once, few, many or the class of an expanded clone; other rows omit it.

v_gene: TRBV3-1; abundance: few; d_gene: TRBD2; j_gene: TRBJ2-6; CDR3nt: TGTGCCAGCAGCCGGGGACTAGCGGGAGGCAGATCTGGGGCCAACGTCCTGACTTTC; CDR3aa: CASSRGLAGGRSGANVLTF
v_gene: TRBV13; abundance: .; d_gene: TRBD2; j_gene: TRBJ2-7; CDR3nt: TGTGCCAGCACCTCTAGCGGGAGGTACGAGCAGTACTTC; CDR3aa: CASTSSGRYEQYF
v_gene: TRBV12-5; abundance: many; d_gene: .; j_gene: TRBJ1-2; CDR3nt: TGTGCTAGTGGTTTGGGGGACTCCATCTATGGCTACACCTTC; CDR3aa: CASGLGDSIYGYTF
v_gene: TRBV20-1; abundance: .; d_gene: .; j_gene: TRBJ1-5; CDR3nt: TGCAGTGCTAGAAAGGAGTGGGAGTCTAATAGCAATCAGCCCCAGCATTTT; CDR3aa: CSARKEWESNSNQPQHF
v_gene: TRBV4-3; abundance: .; d_gene: TRBD2; j_gene: TRBJ2-5; CDR3nt: TGCGCCAGCAGCCCAGCGGGAACAGAGACCCAGTACTTC; CDR3aa: CASSPAGTETQYF
v_gene: TRBV5-1; abundance: .; d_gene: .; j_gene: TRBJ1-2; CDR3nt: TGCGCCAGCAGCTTGGATGTACGGGGCGTCTATGGCTACACCTTC; CDR3aa: CASSLDVRGVYGYTF
v_gene: TRBV14; abundance: .; d_gene: TRBD1; j_gene: TRBJ2-6; CDR3nt: TGTGCCAGCAGCCAAGAAGGGACAGGGCCACTAACTGGGGCCAACGTCCTGACTTTC; CDR3aa: CASSQEGTGPLTGANVLTF
v_gene: TRBV15; abundance: many; d_gene: .; j_gene: TRBJ2-3; CDR3nt: TGTGCCACCAGCAGAGTCAGGCTTAGCACAGATACGCAGTATTTT; CDR3aa: CATSRVRLSTDTQYF
v_gene: TRBV6-2/TRBV6-3; abundance: once; d_gene: .; j_gene: TRBJ1-2; CDR3nt: TGTGCCAGTAGATCTTCGGGGCGTGGGTTGGATGGCTACACCTTC; CDR3aa: CASRSSGRGLDGYTF
v_gene: TRBV7-9; abundance: .; d_gene: .; j_gene: TRBJ1-4; CDR3nt: TGTGCCAGCAGCCTCCCGTGGAGGGAAAAACTGTTTTTT; CDR3aa: CASSLPWREKLFF
v_gene: TRBV12-3/TRBV12-4; abundance: .; d_gene: .; j_gene: TRBJ1-5; CDR3nt: TGTGCCAGCAGTCCCGGCCCCAATCAGCCCCAGCATTTT; CDR3aa: CASSPGPNQPQHF
v_gene: TRBV3-1; abundance: few; d_gene: TRBD2; j_gene: TRBJ2-7; CDR3nt: TGTGCCAGCAGCCCCTTGGCGGGAGCGGCGCCCTACGAGCAGTACTTC; CDR3aa: CASSPLAGAAPYEQYF
v_gene: TRBV19; abundance: few; d_gene: TRBD1; j_gene: TRBJ2-1; CDR3nt: TGTGCCAGTAGTATAGTTCACAGGGGGAAGAGGTACAATGAGCAGTTCTTC; CDR3aa: CASSIVHRGKRYNEQFF
v_gene: TRBV19; abundance: .; d_gene: .; j_gene: TRBJ1-2; CDR3nt: TGTGCCAGTAGTATGGACAGCTTTCCCCTGAACTATGGCTACACCTTC; CDR3aa: CASSMDSFPLNYGYTF
v_gene: TRBV10-3; abundance: many; d_gene: .; j_gene: TRBJ2-7; CDR3nt: TGTGCCATCAGTGAGTCCCAGGACTCCTACGAGCAGTACTTC; CDR3aa: CAISESQDSYEQYF
v_gene: TRBV12-3/TRBV12-4; abundance: .; d_gene: TRBD2; j_gene: TRBJ2-3; CDR3nt: TGTGCCAGCACCCCGAGCGGGGGGAGTGGAGATACGCAGTATTTT; CDR3aa: CASTPSGGSGDTQYF
v_gene: TRBV19; abundance: few; d_gene: TRBD2; j_gene: TRBJ2-1; CDR3nt: TGTGCCAGTACCCTGGGAGGAATCCCGGGGGGGTTCTACAATGAGCAGTTCTTC; CDR3aa: CASTLGGIPGGFYNEQFF
v_gene: TRBV14; abundance: .; d_gene: .; j_gene: TRBJ2-5; CDR3nt: TGTGCCAGCAGCCAAGCCAGGTGGAAAGAGACCCAGTACTTC; CDR3aa: CASSQARWKETQYF
v_gene: TRBV6-6; abundance: .; d_gene: .; j_gene: TRBJ1-3; CDR3nt: TGTGCCAGCAGCCCCGAGGGGACTGGAAACACCATATATTTT; CDR3aa: CASSPEGTGNTIYF
v_gene: TRBV7-6; abundance: few; d_gene: TRBD1; j_gene: TRBJ2-7; CDR3nt: TGTGCCAGCAGCCCGTTAGACAGGGTCTACGAGCAGTACTTC; CDR3aa: CASSPLDRVYEQYF
v_gene: TRBV3-1; abundance: .; d_gene: .; j_gene: TRBJ1-2; CDR3nt: TGTGCCAGCAGCCAAGGGGGTCTTGGCTACACCTTC; CDR3aa: CASSQGGLGYTF
v_gene: TRBV20-1; abundance: few; d_gene: .; j_gene: TRBJ1-1; CDR3nt: TGCAGTGCTAGACGGAGGGGGATAAACACTGAAGCTTTCTTT; CDR3aa: CSARRRGINTEAFF
v_gene: TRBV6-1; abundance: .; d_gene: .; j_gene: TRBJ2-2; CDR3nt: TGTGCCAGCAGTGTTAGTGGCGGGGAGCTGTTTTTT; CDR3aa: CASSVSGGELFF
v_gene: TRBV25-1; abundance: few; d_gene: .; j_gene: TRBJ1-2; CDR3nt: TGTGCCAGCAGTCCCCACTCTAACTATGGCTACACCTTC; CDR3aa: CASSPHSNYGYTF
v_gene: TRBV29-1; abundance: .; d_gene: .; j_gene: TRBJ2-7; CDR3nt: TGCAGCGTTCCCCTTCCCACCTACGAGCAGTACTTC; CDR3aa: CSVPLPTYEQYF
v_gene: TRBV4-3; abundance: .; d_gene: TRBD2; j_gene: TRBJ2-1; CDR3nt: TGCGCCAGCAGCCAAGATCCCTACAACGGACTAGCGAGCTCCTACAATGAGCAGTTCTTC; CDR3aa: CASSQDPYNGLASSYNEQFF
v_gene: TRBV15; abundance: few; d_gene: .; j_gene: TRBJ2-3; CDR3nt: TGTGCCACCAGCAGACCTCCCCCGCTTACAGATACGCAGTATTTT; CDR3aa: CATSRPPPLTDTQYF
v_gene: TRBV6-2/TRBV6-3; abundance: few; d_gene: .; j_gene: TRBJ1-1; CDR3nt: TGTGCCAGCAGTTACTCGAATATCGGAGGCACTGAAGCTTTCTTT; CDR3aa: CASSYSNIGGTEAFF
v_gene: TRBV4-1; abundance: .; d_gene: TRBD2; j_gene: TRBJ2-1; CDR3nt: TGCGCCAGCAGCCCAACTAGCGGGGGGCGTGGTGAGCAGTTCTTC; CDR3aa: CASSPTSGGRGEQFF
v_gene: TRBV6-6; abundance: few; d_gene: .; j_gene: TRBJ2-1; CDR3nt: TGTGCCAGCAATCACGGGGTTAGCTCCTACAATGAGCAGTTCTTC; CDR3aa: CASNHGVSSYNEQFF
v_gene: TRBV7-9; abundance: .; d_gene: .; j_gene: TRBJ1-1; CDR3nt: TGTGCCAGCAGCCCTGTCACAGGTTCTGAAGCTTTCTTT; CDR3aa: CASSPVTGSEAFF
v_gene: TRBV5-1; abundance: .; d_gene: .; j_gene: TRBJ2-2; CDR3nt: TGCGCCAGCAGCTCCACAGCGAAGCGGGCAGCCGCCGGGGAGCTGTTTTTT; CDR3aa: CASSSTAKRAAAGELFF
v_gene: TRBV5-1; abundance: .; d_gene: .; j_gene: TRBJ1-4; CDR3nt: TGCGCCAGCAGCTGGCTTGGTCAGGGCGAACTGTTTTTT; CDR3aa: CASSWLGQGELFF
v_gene: TRBV27; abundance: .; d_gene: TRBD2; j_gene: TRBJ2-1; CDR3nt: TGTGCCAGCAGTTTTATATGGCGGGAGGGCCAGGATGAGCAGTTCTTC; CDR3aa: CASSFIWREGQDEQFF
v_gene: TRBV12-3/TRBV12-4; abundance: .; d_gene: TRBD2; j_gene: TRBJ2-2; CDR3nt: TGTGCCAGCAGTCGCCCGGGGGGGCCCGCGAACACCGGGGAGCTGTTTTTT; CDR3aa: CASSRPGGPANTGELFF
v_gene: TRBV20-1; abundance: .; d_gene: TRBD2; j_gene: TRBJ2-3; CDR3nt: TGCAGTGCGGGGACTAGCGGCACAGATACGCAGTATTTT; CDR3aa: CSAGTSGTDTQYF
v_gene: TRBV11-2; abundance: few; d_gene: .; j_gene: TRBJ2-3; CDR3nt: TGTGCCAGCAGCTCTTACCGCGTCCGCGGCCTAGGGAATACGCAGTATTTT; CDR3aa: CASSSYRVRGLGNTQYF
v_gene: TRBV18; abundance: .; d_gene: TRBD1; j_gene: TRBJ1-1; CDR3nt: TGTGCCAGCTCACCTTCGGACAGGCTGAAGGGTGAAGCTTTCTTT; CDR3aa: CASSPSDRLKGEAFF
v_gene: TRBV13; abundance: few; d_gene: .; j_gene: TRBJ1-2; CDR3nt: TGTGCCAGCAGCGCAACGGAGGCCCCTAACTATGGCTACACCTTC; CDR3aa: CASSATEAPNYGYTF
v_gene: TRBV4-3; abundance: .; d_gene: TRBD2; j_gene: TRBJ2-7; CDR3nt: TGCGCCAGCAGCCAAGATTCTAGCGGGAGCGGGCGATACGAGCAGTACTTC; CDR3aa: CASSQDSSGSGRYEQYF
v_gene: TRBV20-1; abundance: .; d_gene: .; j_gene: TRBJ2-7; CDR3nt: TGCAGTGCTACGGAGGCAGTCTACGAGCAGTACTTC; CDR3aa: CSATEAVYEQYF
v_gene: TRBV4-1; abundance: few; d_gene: TRBD2; j_gene: TRBJ2-1; CDR3nt: TGCGCCAGCAGCCAACGGACTAGCGGGGTTCTGAGCTCCTACAATGAGCAGTTCTTC; CDR3aa: CASSQRTSGVLSSYNEQFF
v_gene: TRBV15; abundance: .; d_gene: .; j_gene: TRBJ2-7; CDR3nt: TGTGCCACCAGCAGAGACACCTACGAGCAGTACTTC; CDR3aa: CATSRDTYEQYF
v_gene: TRBV19; abundance: .; d_gene: TRBD1; j_gene: TRBJ2-1; CDR3nt: TGTGCCAGTAGTTCCACAGGGGGGAAAGAGCAGTTCTTC; CDR3aa: CASSSTGGKEQFF